This record looks at one T cell receptor beta chain sequence and its context. Its antigen is not yet known. The sample holds no much larger clone one base away, and base qualities are not on file. The CDR3 covers 15 residues, taking in both the cysteine and the phenylalanine. The sequence is cut down to CDR3 DNA, 45 bases in frame from base 1. V is cut by 2 bases and J by 0 bases, and the space between the germline ends is 10 bases. As encoded in the germline V gene (reference sequence), CDR1 is GTSNPN while CDR2 is SVGIG. The data stem from a study of T cell responses to AZD1222 COVID-19 vaccine (dated by TCRdb to the early 2020s). At the level of the whole study: AZD1222 recipients with second doses at about 4 weeks or about 12 weeks were pooled, because spike-specific TCR depth and breadth did not differ between schedules. A total of approximately 230 trial participants underwent TCR sequencing, of whom about 210 received two doses of AZD1222 and some 26 received two doses of the MenACWY control vaccine. Trial participants were enrolled by age into subgroups of 18-55, 56-69 and 70-plus years, and around 140, 26 and 57 TCR-sequenced participants, respectively, were included in these subgroups.

The intended sense of this specimen's time point label: baseline before first vaccination. The vaccinee samples were drawn from two UK trials, COV001 and COV002, one of which was a single-blind randomized controlled phase 2/3 trial testing AZD1222 (ChAdOx1 nCoV-19) in healthy adults. For TCRbeta chain sequencing, PBMC samples were collected from trial participants at day 0 and at day 28 after the second dose. The CDR3 regions of human TCRbeta chains were subjected to immunosequencing. In the source study's methods: Repertoire TCRs were matched against a reference library of SARS-CoV-2-specific TCRs generated with the MIRA antigen-specificity platform. Breadth meant the fraction of unique TCRs that were SARS-CoV-2-associated, whereas depth meant the fraction of total T cells that were SARS-CoV-2-associated. Using the MIRA data, each spike-specific TCR was assigned both to the spike region to which the TCR was reactive and to a CD4 or CD8 class. Log10-transformed breadth and depth values were compared by one-way ANOVA with Sidak's multiple comparisons tests. This immuneACCESS table, as held by TCRdb, lists in-frame sequences with V and J called but not all clones. Of the missing ones, under half trace to an unresolved V gene in checked studies; the others have no known cause. That table furnishes V, J and clone size, whereas the DNA furnished D and trimming. The sample table records some 140,000 clones; 90% of these occur just once. The ten largest clonotypes hold approximately 17% of the sample.

Results the study describes overall, beyond this receptor: Because no samples from the day 14 peak response were available, repertoires could be characterized only after the peak T cell response. Only five to seven AZD1222 recipients were SARS-CoV-2 seropositive at baseline, limiting conclusions about previously exposed vaccinees. Participants were mostly white British, with more females than males. The authors suggested clonal diversity may have been underestimated. Spike-specific TCR breadth and depth rose significantly after two AZD1222 doses compared with day 0 and with MenACWY recipients. Reportedly, almost half of the unique spike-specific TCRs recognized epitopes lying outside the regions that are mutated in the B.1.351 and B.1.1.7 variants. CD4 TCRs associated with the vaccine covered the entire spike protein, and the dominant responses were in regions 160-218 and 743-854. The 56-69-year group was small, and its depth increase did not reach significance, likely because of low power.

Recombination connected TRBV30 to TRBJ1-4; the D gene cannot be resolved reliably. The sample here was peripheral blood, taken on day 0 of AZD1222 vaccination. The sequence derives from an adult in good health. The CDR3 protein: CAWSKPEATNEKLFF. The nucleotides are TGTGCCTGGAGTAAACCAGAGGCAACTAATGAAAAACTGTTTTTT.